Listed here are 21 T cell receptor beta chains from one sample, sequenced in a study of shared clonotypes between healthy human individuals. In the naive CD8 group, cells lacked CD45RO and were positively selected for CCR7, so terminally differentiated effector memory CD45RA+ cells were left out. Here immunoSEQ multiplex PCR was the method, and the copy in TCRdb shows in-frame clones only, minus some. Seen here are more than 2 million clones, approximately 94% observed once, and the top ten hold around 1.1%. Material for sequencing was naive CD8+ T cells sorted from blood. The receptors were sampled from a man aged 18 to 29 in good health.

The V gene is TRBV6-1, the J gene TRBJ1-2, with D possibly being TRBD1 (5 bases). Trimming took 2 bases from V and 6 from J, leaving 19 bases between them. Germline V lookup: CDR1 MNHNS, CDR2 SASEGT. CDR3 length equals 16 residues. Written as DNA, the CDR3 is TGTGCCAGCAGTGAAAAAGTCGGCTCAGGGAGGGATGGCTACACCTTC. Translated, it gives CASSEKVGSGRDGYTF.

The chain links TRBV10-3 to TRBJ2-7; tentatively, D is TRBD1 (5 bases). The CDR3 contains 10 residues. Germline V lookup: CDR1 ENHRY, CDR2 SYGVKD. The ends were cut back, 10 bases at V and 7 bases at J, with 11 bases in the middle. The CDR3 region is CATGQGEQYF. The CDR3 DNA sequence: TGTGCCACCGGACAAGGGGAGCAGTACTTC.

The chain combines TRBV6-1 with TRBJ1-2; 7 nucleotides agree with TRBD1. The trim removed 3 bases at V and 6 bases at J, leaving 10 bases unmatched. Germline V gene lookup returns CDR1 MNHNS and CDR2 SASEGT. The CDR3 is made up of 15 amino acids. This chain's CDR3 is CASSDYLGGGDGYTF. CDR3 in DNA: TGTGCCAGCAGTGATTACCTAGGGGGCGGAGATGGCTACACCTTC.

Points on this clone: Within the sample, other DNA sequences also encode this same CDR3. The chain links TRBV25-1 to TRBJ2-7, with TRBD1 as a possible D gene (6 bases). Trimming shortened V by 4 bases and J by 2 bases, and 12 bases separated the two germline ends. The CDR3 contains 14 residues. Germline V lookup: CDR1 MGHDK, CDR2 SYGVNS. The CDR3 is CASSVGTGPYEQYF. The CDR3 region has the DNA TGTGCCAGCAGTGTGGGAACAGGGCCCTACGAGCAGTACTTC.

This clone was seen a single time. This chain connects TRBV2 to TRBJ2-1; 8 nucleotides match TRBD2. The ends lost 4 bases at V and 10 bases at J; junction bases unmatched: 9. Germline loops: CDR1 SNHLY, CDR2 FYNNEI. CDR3 length equals 14 residues. DNA of the CDR3: TGTGCCAGCAGTGTTACGGGAGGGTTAGGGGAGCAGTTCTTC. As protein: CASSVTGGLGEQFF.

For this clone: At the DNA level, this CDR3 is encoded by other sequences in the same sample as well. CDR3 sequence reads: CASSWDRAYEQYF. In DNA form, the CDR3 reads TGTGCCAGCAGTTGGGACAGGGCCTACGAGCAGTACTTC. The genes are TRBV5-6 and TRBJ2-7, with 9 bases identical to TRBD1. The J segment lost 2 bases and the V segment lost 5 bases, leaving 2 bases of the junction unmatched. Germline CDR1 SGHDT, CDR2 YYEEEE. The CDR3 length is 13 residues.

This clone was observed a single time. V is TRBV7-9 and J is TRBJ1-5; 9 bases align to TRBD1. The V and J ends lost 0 bases and 3 bases, in that order; junction bases with no gene match: 3. The CDR3 totals 16 residues. Germline values: CDR1 SEHNR, CDR2 FQNEAQ (reference sequence). The CDR3 DNA reads as TGTGCCAGCAGCTTAGCCACAGGGGGCCCCAATCAGCCCCAGCATTTT. It encodes CASSLATGGPNQPQHF.

The rearrangement uses TRBV7-5 and TRBJ2-7; TRBD1, the table's D call, lacks a check against the DNA. TRBV7-5 is deemed a pseudogene. CDR3 length: 14 amino acids. The CDR3 sequence: CARSNRDRGNEQYF. The CDR3 DNA is TGTGCCAGAAGCAACCGGGACAGGGGCAACGAGCAGTACTTC.

V and J are TRBV16 and TRBJ2-7, with D unclear. The CDR3 extends over 15 amino acids. V was trimmed by 7 bases and J by 0 bases, leaving 16 bases between them. CDR1 is KGHSY and CDR2 is FQNENV in the germline V gene. The CDR3 is CASTGHTGLSYEQYF. The CDR3 region has the DNA TGTGCCAGCACCGGTCACACGGGTCTCTCCTACGAGCAGTACTTC.

The gene calls are TRBV4-3 and TRBJ2-1, with 7 bases lining up with TRBD2. V shed 4 bases and J 4 bases; nucleotides not matched to a gene: 4. Germline lookup yields CDR1 LGHNA and CDR2 YSLEER. The CDR3 loop spans 14 amino acids. Written as DNA, the CDR3 is TGCGCCAGCAGCCCTTTAGCGGGTTACAATGAGCAGTTCTTC. This translates into CASSPLAGYNEQFF.

The chain links TRBV10-1 to TRBJ2-3; D not certain. V was clipped by 2 bases and J by 2 bases, with 11 bases between them. Germline V gene lookup returns CDR1 WNHNN and CDR2 SYGVQD (reference sequence). This CDR3 region has 15 residues. For the CDR3, the DNA is TGCGCCAGCAGTGAGGACTCATCTTTCACAGATACGCAGTATTTT. Amino acid sequence: CASSEDSSFTDTQYF.

This clone appeared once. This chain joins TRBV5-1 and TRBJ2-5; possible D gene TRBD2, 6 bases. The CDR3 loop spans 15 amino acids. Germline assignment: CDR1 SGHRS and CDR2 YFSETQ. V was trimmed by 1 base and J by 1 base, leaving 11 bases between them. CDR3 sequence (DNA): TGCGCCAGCAGCTTGAGCTGGGGGGTCCAAGAGACCCAGTACTTC. Protein: CASSLSWGVQETQYF.

The chain links TRBV2 to TRBJ1-1; D unresolved. V gave up 2 bases and J gave up 0 bases, with 13 bases separating them. Looked up from germline, CDR1 is SNHLY and CDR2 is FYNNEI. The CDR3 is made up of 16 amino acids. CDR3 nucleotide sequence: TGTGCCAGCAGTGAATCTTTTCTGGACTTGAACACTGAAGCTTTCTTT. Translated, it gives CASSESFLDLNTEAFF. Full variable domain (remainder filled in from reference TRBV2 and TRBJ1-1): EPEVTQTPSHQVTQMGQEVILRCVPISNHLYFYWYRQILGQKVEFLVSFYNNEISEKSEIFDDQFSVERPDGSNFTLKIRSTKLEDSAMYFCASSESFLDLNTEAFFGQGTRLTVV.

To note about this clone: The identical CDR3 is also encoded by other nucleotide sequences in the sample. The CDR3 nucleotides are TGTGCCAGCAGCTTGCAGGACTCCTACGAGCAGTACTTC. Its protein is CASSLQDSYEQYF. V gene TRBV5-6 combines with J gene TRBJ2-7; no reliable D call. Trimming removed 1 base from V and 0 bases from J, with 5 bases in between. The CDR3 covers 13 residues. The germline V gene has CDR1 SGHDT and CDR2 YYEEEE.

This rearrangement joins TRBV11-2 to TRBJ2-7; the D call may be TRBD1 or TRBD2 (5 bases each). V gave up 5 bases and J gave up 2 bases, with 16 bases separating them. Germline CDR1 is SGHAT and CDR2 is FQNNGV. The CDR3 totals 15 residues. For the CDR3, the DNA is TGTGCCAGCAGCCACTCCGGGACCTTAACCTACGAGCAGTACTTC. It encodes CASSHSGTLTYEQYF.

The rearrangement links TRBV7-9 to TRBJ2-7, with 8 bases fitting TRBD1. V lost 3 bases and J lost 1; bases outside the gene matches: 8. Germline-derived CDR1 and CDR2 are SEHNR and FQNEAQ (reference sequence). The CDR3 is 16 amino acids. DNA for the CDR3: TGTGCCAGCAGCTTCCTGGGGCAGGGGGCTTCCTACGAGCAGTACTTC. It specifies CASSFLGQGASYEQYF.

The chain is built from TRBV4-1 and TRBJ2-2; unclear D gene. The CDR3 totals 15 residues. With 1 base removed from V and 6 bases from J, the gap between germline ends came to 12 bases. Germline values: CDR1 MGHRA, CDR2 YSYEKL. The CDR3 sequence is CASSQAGVGAGELFF. CDR3 nucleotides: TGCGCCAGCAGCCAAGCCGGTGTAGGAGCCGGGGAGCTGTTTTTT.

The chain is built from TRBV4-3 and TRBJ2-3; 11 bases agree with TRBD2. The CDR3 runs 18 residues. V lost 4 bases to trimming and J lost 0 bases; unmatched junction nucleotides: 9. Germline CDR1 is LGHNA and CDR2 is YSLEER. The chain's CDR3 is CASSPGLAGLSSTDTQYF. In nucleotides, the CDR3 is TGCGCCAGCAGCCCCGGACTAGCGGGCTTAAGCAGCACAGATACGCAGTATTTT.

In nucleotides, the CDR3 is TGTGCCTGCAATAAGAACACCGGGGAGCTGTTTTTT. Its protein product is CACNKNTGELFF. This chain links TRBV30 with TRBJ2-2; D gene unclear. This CDR3 spans 12 amino acids. Germline V gene sequence: CDR1 GTSNPN, CDR2 SVGIG (reference sequence). V was pared by 6 bases and J by 1 base, with 6 bases between.

The V and J genes are TRBV6-1 and TRBJ2-7; D ambiguous. The CDR3 spans 13 residues. The germline gives CDR1 MNHNS, CDR2 SASEGT. Between the trimmed V and J ends, which lost 1 base and 3 bases, there was a span of 7 bases. In nucleotides, the CDR3 is TGTGCCAGCAGTGAAGGGGCAGTCTACGAGCAGTACTTC. This encodes CASSEGAVYEQYF.

The rearrangement uses TRBV27 and TRBJ2-7; no clear D gene. With 2 bases removed from V and 5 bases from J, the gap between germline ends came to 7 bases. Germline lookup yields CDR1 MNHEY and CDR2 SMNVEV (reference sequence). The CDR3 runs 12 residues. The CDR3 spells CASSLRSHEQYF. The CDR3 region has the DNA TGTGCCAGCAGTTTAAGGAGCCACGAGCAGTACTTC.